This passage covers 27 T cell receptor beta chains from one sample sequenced in a study of control samples from healthy donors and cancer patients. The data were produced by immunoSEQ multiplex PCR, yet TCRdb's version contains in-frame clones alone and is incomplete. Among 95,000 to 100,000 clones, roughly 90% were seen once, and the ten largest hold approximately 8.3%. The sample comprised blood. The receptors originated from a man aged 30 to 45 in good health.

The genes are TRBV6-5 and TRBJ1-4, with D perhaps TRBD1 (5 bases). The CDR3 spans 14 residues. Trimming removed 7 bases from V and 5 bases from J, with 14 bases in between. Germline V lookup: CDR1 MNHEY, CDR2 SVGAGI. The CDR3 spells CASTSRGLNEKLFF. The CDR3 region has the DNA TGTGCCAGCACCTCAAGGGGCCTAAATGAAAAACTGTTTTTT.

V and J are TRBV5-1 and TRBJ1-2, with 8 positions matching TRBD1. V dropped 4 bases and J dropped 4; count of bases not matched to a gene: 6. The CDR3 runs to 14 residues. CDR1 and CDR2 from the germline V gene are SGHRS and YFSETQ. CDR3 bases: TGCGCCAGCAGCCCGGACAGGGCTAGCTATGGCTACACCTTC. The encoded protein is CASSPDRASYGYTF.

In DNA form, the CDR3 reads TGCGCCAGCAGCCAGGGGGACGGCATCAACACCGGGGAGCTGTTTTTT. Translating gives CASSQGDGINTGELFF. The V gene is TRBV4-1, the J gene TRBJ2-2; D is possibly TRBD1 or TRBD2 (5 bases each). This CDR3 region has 16 residues. Trimming cost V 3 bases and J 2 bases, with 13 bases left between them. Germline-derived CDR1 and CDR2 are MGHRA and YSYEKL.

This clone has a handful of counts. V is TRBV5-1 and J is TRBJ2-2; 9 bases fit TRBD1. Germline values: CDR1 SGHRS, CDR2 YFSETQ. The V and J ends lost 0 bases and 1 base, in that order; junction bases with no gene match: 4. The CDR3 sequence is 17 residues long. CDR3 amino acids: CASSLGPDRGNTGELFF. CDR3 DNA sequence: TGCGCCAGCAGCTTGGGGCCGGACAGGGGGAACACCGGGGAGCTGTTTTTT.

A single count supports this clone. V and J are TRBV7-7 and TRBJ2-1; 13 bases align to TRBD2. This CDR3 has 17 residues. Germline CDR1 reads SSHAT; CDR2 reads FNYEAQ (reference sequence). Trimming at V came to 5 bases and at J to 5 bases, leaving 9 bases not matched to a gene. The DNA for the CDR3 is TGTGCCAGCAGCCCGGGGACTAGCGGGACCAATCACAATGAGCAGTTCTTC. It translates to CASSPGTSGTNHNEQFF.

The rearrangement uses TRBV5-4 and TRBJ2-7; D unresolved. The CDR3 is made up of 14 amino acids. In germline, CDR1 is SGHNT, CDR2 YYREEE (reference sequence). V gave up 0 bases and J gave up 5 bases, with 12 bases separating them. The DNA for the CDR3 is TGTGCCAGCAGCTTGGTAGGCAGTAATCACGAGCAGTACTTC. This translates into CASSLVGSNHEQYF.

The rearrangement links TRBV5-1 to TRBJ2-5, with D maybe TRBD1 (5 bases). Deletions cut 6 bases from V and 5 bases from J, with 11 bases between. CDR3 length: 12 residues. Looked up from germline, CDR1 is SGHRS and CDR2 is YFSETQ. Written as DNA, the CDR3 is TGCGCCAGCAAGGGGCGAGAGGAGACCCAGTACTTC. It is translated as CASKGREETQYF.

For the CDR3, the DNA is TGTGCCAGTAGTAATGTTCCAGGGCTGAGCAATCAGCCCCAGCATTTT. Residues: CASSNVPGLSNQPQHF. The gene calls are TRBV19 and TRBJ1-5; D possibly corresponds to TRBD1 (5 bases). The CDR3 loop spans 16 amino acids. Per the germline V gene, CDR1 is LNHDA and CDR2 is SQIVND (reference sequence). The V gene lost 4 bases and the J gene lost 1 base, with 14 bases spanning the gap.

V usage is TRBV4-1 and J usage is TRBJ2-2, with 7 bases lining up with TRBD1. This CDR3 is 18 amino acids long. After removal of 4 bases from V and 0 bases from J, the junction contained 11 bases not matched to a gene. Germline V CDR1 and CDR2: MGHRA, YSYEKL. The CDR3 loop is CASSRRQLGTANTGELFF. The CDR3 DNA follows: TGCGCCAGCAGCCGACGTCAGTTAGGGACAGCGAACACCGGGGAGCTGTTTTTT.

CDR3 region: CASTHITVNQPQHF. The CDR3, as DNA: TGTGCCAGCACCCACATCACCGTAAATCAGCCCCAGCATTTT. The rearrangement joins TRBV7-2 to TRBJ1-5, with D unresolved. Germline values: CDR1 SGHTA, CDR2 FQGNSA. This CDR3 contains 14 residues. V lost 7 bases and J lost 4, with 14 bases in between.

The CDR3 DNA sequence: TGTGCCAGCAGCTTAATGGGCTCTGGGGCCAACGTCCTGACTTTC. Translating gives CASSLMGSGANVLTF. The rearrangement uses TRBV7-9 and TRBJ2-6; D unresolved. CDR3 length: 15 amino acids. CDR1 and CDR2 from the germline V gene are SEHNR and FQNEAQ (reference sequence). Trimming shortened V by 2 bases and J by 0 bases, and 5 bases separated the two germline ends.

The chain is built from TRBV28 and TRBJ2-5; 11 bases map to TRBD2. Germline CDR1 is MDHEN and CDR2 is SYDVKM. There are 17 residues in the CDR3. V shed 2 bases and J 2 bases; nucleotides not matched to a gene: 7. The CDR3 sequence: CASSLVGVAGGQETQYF. The CDR3, as DNA: TGTGCCAGCAGTTTAGTCGGGGTAGCGGGAGGGCAAGAGACCCAGTACTTC. Combining the CDR3 with reference TRBV28 and TRBJ2-5 gives the whole variable domain DVKVTQSSRYLVKRTGEKVFLECVQDMDHENMFWYRQDPGLGLRLIYFSYDVKMKEKGDIPEGYSVSREKKERFSLILESASTNQTSMYLCASSLVGVAGGQETQYFGPGTRLLVL.

V and J are TRBV11-2 and TRBJ1-2; D possibly corresponds to TRBD1 (5 bases). V lost 5 bases and J lost 2, with 15 bases in between. The CDR3 sequence is 15 residues long. Germline CDR1 SGHAT, CDR2 FQNNGV. CDR3 DNA sequence: TGTGCCAGCAGCGACAAACATGGGGGGAACTATGGCTACACCTTC. Protein sequence: CASSDKHGGNYGYTF. The full variable domain, rest sourced from reference TRBV11-2 and TRBJ1-2, is EAGVAQSPRYKIIEKRQSVAFWCNPISGHATLYWYQQILGQGPKLLIQFQNNGVVDDSQLPKDRFSAERLKGVDSTLKIQPAKLEDSAVYLCASSDKHGGNYGYTFGSGTRLTVV.

The V gene is TRBV6-2 or TRBV6-3, the J gene TRBJ2-7; 9 bases are shared with TRBD2. This CDR3 has 16 amino acids. Trimming cost V 5 bases and J 3 bases; bases outside gene matches: 11. Germline-derived CDR1 and CDR2 are MNHEY and SVGEGT. The CDR3 loop is CASSGLARGEYYEQYF. CDR3 DNA sequence: TGTGCCAGCAGTGGACTAGCGCGAGGAGAGTACTACGAGCAGTACTTC.

J is TRBJ2-4 and V is TRBV21-1; whether TRBD2, the table's D call, matches the DNA was not checked. TRBV21-1 is classified as a pseudogene. This CDR3 has 22 amino acids. The DNA for the CDR3 is TGTGCCAGCAGCAAAGTGGACCCGGGACTAGCGGGAGTGGTGGGAGCCAAAAACATTCAGTACTTC. This sequence encodes CASSKVDPGLAGVVGAKNIQYF.

This rearrangement joins TRBV4-3 to TRBJ2-3; TRBD2 is a possible D gene (5 bases). Germline V lookup: CDR1 LGHNA, CDR2 YSLEER. The V gene lost 1 base and the J gene lost 5 bases, with 16 bases spanning the gap. This CDR3 is 16 amino acids long. CDR3 sequence: CASSQGIVGVGDTQYF. CDR3 DNA: TGCGCCAGCAGCCAAGGAATAGTGGGAGTGGGAGATACGCAGTATTTT.

In nucleotides, the CDR3 is TGCGCCAGCAGCCCCGGGACTAGCGGAGCTTACAATGAGCAGTTCTTC. The encoded protein is CASSPGTSGAYNEQFF. The chain couples TRBV4-3 to TRBJ2-1; TRBD2 aligns across 11 bases. The V and J ends lost 4 bases and 4 bases, in that order; junction bases with no gene match: 6. The CDR3 totals 16 residues. Germline V gene data show CDR1 as LGHNA and CDR2 as YSLEER.

The rearrangement joins TRBV11-2 to TRBJ2-1; D gene uncertain. The CDR3 is 14 amino acids. Germline CDR1 is SGHAT and CDR2 is FQNNGV. Trimming took off 0 bases at V and 2 bases at J, with 5 bases between the two ends. Here the CDR3 DNA reads TGTGCCAGCAGCTTAGAGGTTACCTACAATGAGCAGTTCTTC. Translated: CASSLEVTYNEQFF.

V usage is TRBV7-9 and J usage is TRBJ1-2; unclear D gene. Deletions cut 0 bases from V and 6 bases from J, with 20 bases between. The length of the CDR3 is 17 residues. Germline-derived CDR1 and CDR2 are SEHNR and FQNEAQ (reference sequence). CDR3 loop: CASSLADWVVGNDGYTF. The CDR3 bases are TGTGCCAGCAGCTTAGCGGATTGGGTCGTGGGGAACGATGGCTACACCTTC.

This clone was observed once. The CDR3, as DNA: TGTGCCACCAGGGGAACAGGGTCCTACGAGCAGTACTTC. This translates into CATRGTGSYEQYF. This chain joins TRBV24-1 and TRBJ2-7; tentative D call: TRBD1 (6 bases). Trimming removed 7 bases from V and 1 base from J, with 10 bases in between. Germline V gene lookup returns CDR1 KGHDR and CDR2 SFDVKD. The length of the CDR3 is 13 residues.

J is TRBJ1-5 and V is TRBV4-1, with D hard to call. This CDR3 has 16 residues. Germline V CDR1 and CDR2: MGHRA, YSYEKL. The V end lost 2 bases, the J end lost 2 bases, and 13 bases lay between the germline ends. CDR3 sequence reads: CASSQTASSGNQPQHF. In nucleotides, the CDR3 is TGCGCCAGCAGCCAAACCGCATCGTCCGGCAATCAGCCCCAGCATTTT.

As concerns this clone: This same CDR3 is encoded by further DNA sequences in the sample. V is TRBV9 and J is TRBJ2-3; the D gene is possibly TRBD1 (5 bases). The CDR3 totals 14 residues. V lost 4 bases and J 4 bases, leaving 13 bases between the germline ends. Germline assignment: CDR1 SGDLS and CDR2 YYNGEE. The DNA of the CDR3 is TGTGCCAGCAGCTCCCGGGTCAGGGCAGATACGCAGTATTTT. It yields the protein CASSSRVRADTQYF.

In this sample, this clone turned up once. This chain links TRBV5-1 with TRBJ2-5; 11 bases agree with TRBD1. Germline V lookup: CDR1 SGHRS, CDR2 YFSETQ. V trimming: 4 bases; J trimming: 5 bases; junction bases outside the gene matches: 4. The CDR3 has 14 amino acids. CDR3 amino acids: CASSLGQGGETQYF. CDR3 nucleotide sequence: TGCGCCAGCAGCCTGGGACAGGGGGGGGAGACCCAGTACTTC.

This chain connects TRBV6-2 or TRBV6-3 to TRBJ1-5; D is ambiguous. Trimming removed 6 bases from V and 0 bases from J, with 18 bases in between. CDR3 length equals 17 residues. Germline V CDR1 and CDR2: MNHEY, SVGEGT. The CDR3 nucleotides read TGTGCCAGCAGCAAAAGGACCGCAGCCAGTAGCAATCAGCCCCAGCATTTT. It yields the protein CASSKRTAASSNQPQHF.

This clone was detected only once. The V and J genes are TRBV24-1 and TRBJ2-7; 9 positions match TRBD1. The trim removed 3 bases at V and 2 bases at J, leaving 7 bases unmatched. The germline CDR1 and CDR2 sequences are KGHDR and SFDVKD. The CDR3 length is 16 residues. The CDR3 DNA reads TGTGCCACCAGTGATCCAAGGACAGGGGACCCCTACGAGCAGTACTTC. It is translated as CATSDPRTGDPYEQYF.

The V call is TRBV5-1, the J call TRBJ1-1, with TRBD1 matching over 8 bases. The CDR3 has 16 residues. The V segment lost 4 bases and the J segment 0 bases; nucleotides outside the gene matches: 8. Germline V lookup: CDR1 SGHRS, CDR2 YFSETQ. The CDR3, as DNA: TGCGCCAGCAGCGCACAAACAGGGGGGATGAACACTGAAGCTTTCTTT. It specifies CASSAQTGGMNTEAFF.

The CDR3 reads CATSDSSDKFSNQPQHF. The DNA of the CDR3 is TGTGCCACCAGTGATTCATCGGACAAATTCAGCAATCAGCCCCAGCATTTT. The chain carries TRBV24-1 and TRBJ1-5; a weak D match, TRBD1 (5 bases). The V and J ends lost 2 bases and 1 base respectively, with 14 bases between them. This CDR3 spans 17 amino acids. CDR1 is KGHDR and CDR2 is SFDVKD in the germline V gene.